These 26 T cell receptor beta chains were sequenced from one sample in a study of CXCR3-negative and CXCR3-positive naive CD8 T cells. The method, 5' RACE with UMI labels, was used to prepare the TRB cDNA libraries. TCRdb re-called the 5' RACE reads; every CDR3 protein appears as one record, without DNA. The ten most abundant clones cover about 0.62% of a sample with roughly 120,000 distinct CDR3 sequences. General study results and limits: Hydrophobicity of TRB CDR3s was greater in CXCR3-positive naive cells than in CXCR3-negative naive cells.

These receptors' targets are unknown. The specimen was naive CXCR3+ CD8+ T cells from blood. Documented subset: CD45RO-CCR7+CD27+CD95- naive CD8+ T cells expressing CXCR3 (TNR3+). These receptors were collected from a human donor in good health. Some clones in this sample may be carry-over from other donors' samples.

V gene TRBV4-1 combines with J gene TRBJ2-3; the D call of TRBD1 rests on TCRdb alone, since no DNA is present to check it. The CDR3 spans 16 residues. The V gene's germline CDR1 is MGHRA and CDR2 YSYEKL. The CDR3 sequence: CASSQEEGGPLDTQYF.

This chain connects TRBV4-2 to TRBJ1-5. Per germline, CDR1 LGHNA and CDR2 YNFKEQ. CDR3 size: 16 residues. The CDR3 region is CASSQELAANNQPQHF.

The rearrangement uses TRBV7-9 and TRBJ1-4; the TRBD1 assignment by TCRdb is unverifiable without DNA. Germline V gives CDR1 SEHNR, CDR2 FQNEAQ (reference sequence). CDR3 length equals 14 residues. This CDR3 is CASSLQTQDEKLFF.

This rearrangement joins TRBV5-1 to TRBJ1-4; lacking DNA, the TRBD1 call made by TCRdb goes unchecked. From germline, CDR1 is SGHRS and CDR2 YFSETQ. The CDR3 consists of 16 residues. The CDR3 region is CASSLRDISPNEKLFF.

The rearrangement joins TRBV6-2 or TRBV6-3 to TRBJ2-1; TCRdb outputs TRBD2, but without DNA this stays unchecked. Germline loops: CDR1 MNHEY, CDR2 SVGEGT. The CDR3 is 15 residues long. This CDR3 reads CASSPYLAGEEEQFF.

This CDR3 is CASSYRDRGANYGYTF. This sequence joins TRBV6-5 and TRBJ1-2; there is no DNA to check the TCRdb D call of TRBD1. CDR1 and CDR2 from the germline V gene are MNHEY and SVGAGI. The CDR3 loop spans 16 amino acids.

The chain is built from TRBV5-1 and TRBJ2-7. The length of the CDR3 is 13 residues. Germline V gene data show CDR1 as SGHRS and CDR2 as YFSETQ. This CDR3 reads CASSFGVAYEQNF. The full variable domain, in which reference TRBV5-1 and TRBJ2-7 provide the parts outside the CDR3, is KAGVTQTPRYLIKTRGQQVTLSCSPISGHRSVSWYQQTPGQGLQFLFEYFSETQRNKGNFPGRFSGRQFSNSRSEMNVSTLELGDSALYLCASSFGVAYEQNFGPGTRLTVT.

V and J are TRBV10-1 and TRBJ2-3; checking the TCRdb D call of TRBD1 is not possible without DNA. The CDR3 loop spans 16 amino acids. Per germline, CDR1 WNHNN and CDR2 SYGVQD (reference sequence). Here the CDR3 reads CASSPFGGGEVDTQYF.

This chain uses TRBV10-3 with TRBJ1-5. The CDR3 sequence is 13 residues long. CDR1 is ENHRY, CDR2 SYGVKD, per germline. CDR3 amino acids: CAISEEGNQTQHF.

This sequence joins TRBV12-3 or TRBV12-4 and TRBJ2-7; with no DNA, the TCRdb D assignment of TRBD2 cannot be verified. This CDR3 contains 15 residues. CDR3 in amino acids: CASSYTGTSSYEQYF.

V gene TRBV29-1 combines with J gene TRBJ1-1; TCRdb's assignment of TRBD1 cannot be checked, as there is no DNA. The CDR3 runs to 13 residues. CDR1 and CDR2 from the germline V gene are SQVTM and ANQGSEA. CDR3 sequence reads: CSVVVPEGAEAFF.

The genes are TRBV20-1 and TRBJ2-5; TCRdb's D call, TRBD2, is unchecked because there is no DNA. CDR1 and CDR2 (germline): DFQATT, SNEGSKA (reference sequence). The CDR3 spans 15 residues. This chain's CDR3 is CSARISGGLGETQYF.

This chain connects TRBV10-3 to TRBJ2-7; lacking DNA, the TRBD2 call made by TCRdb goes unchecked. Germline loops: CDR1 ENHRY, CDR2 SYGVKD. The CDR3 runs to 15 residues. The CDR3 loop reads CAISDPGTDPYEQYF.

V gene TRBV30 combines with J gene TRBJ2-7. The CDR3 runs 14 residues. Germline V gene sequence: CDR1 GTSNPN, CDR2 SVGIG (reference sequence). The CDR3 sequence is CAWSGFAGSYEQYF.

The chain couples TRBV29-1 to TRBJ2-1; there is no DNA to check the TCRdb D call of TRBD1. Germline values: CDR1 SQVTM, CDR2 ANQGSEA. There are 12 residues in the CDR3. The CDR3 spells CSVDNPVNEQFF.

The CDR3 sequence is CASSEYRADQNTEAFF. The V gene is TRBV25-1, the J gene TRBJ1-1. Per the germline V gene, CDR1 is MGHDK and CDR2 is SYGVNS. This CDR3 has 16 amino acids.

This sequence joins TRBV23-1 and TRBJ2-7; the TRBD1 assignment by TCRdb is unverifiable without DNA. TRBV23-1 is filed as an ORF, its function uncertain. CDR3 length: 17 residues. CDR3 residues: CASSPCLRQGLSYEQYF.

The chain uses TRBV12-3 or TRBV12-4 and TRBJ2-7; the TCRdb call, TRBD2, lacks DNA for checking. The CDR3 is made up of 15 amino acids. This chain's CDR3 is CASSFSSGIGYEQYF.

The CDR3 loop is CSVLKRETQYF. This rearrangement joins TRBV29-1 to TRBJ2-5. This CDR3 contains 11 residues. Germline values: CDR1 SQVTM, CDR2 ANQGSEA.

This CDR3 is CASSQGNTWPTEAFF. The chain carries TRBV14 and TRBJ1-1. This CDR3 spans 15 amino acids. CDR1 is SGHDN and CDR2 is FVKESK in the germline V gene.

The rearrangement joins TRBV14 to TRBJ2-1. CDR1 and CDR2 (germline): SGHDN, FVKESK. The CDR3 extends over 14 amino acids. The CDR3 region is CASSQGIAYNEQFF.

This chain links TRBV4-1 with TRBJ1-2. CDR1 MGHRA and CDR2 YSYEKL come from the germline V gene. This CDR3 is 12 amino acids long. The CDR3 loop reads CASSQESEGYTF.

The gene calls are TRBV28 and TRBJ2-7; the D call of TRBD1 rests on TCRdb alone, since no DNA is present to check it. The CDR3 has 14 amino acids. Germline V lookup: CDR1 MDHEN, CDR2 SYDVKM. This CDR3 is CASGLAGPIYEQYF.

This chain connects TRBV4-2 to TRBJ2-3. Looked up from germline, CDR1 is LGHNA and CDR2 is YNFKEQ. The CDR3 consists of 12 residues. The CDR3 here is CASSHAPDTQYF.

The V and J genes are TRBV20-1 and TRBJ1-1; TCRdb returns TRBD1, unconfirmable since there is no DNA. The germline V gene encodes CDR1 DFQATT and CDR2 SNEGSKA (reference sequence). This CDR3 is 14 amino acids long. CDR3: CSASLPGGNTEAFF.

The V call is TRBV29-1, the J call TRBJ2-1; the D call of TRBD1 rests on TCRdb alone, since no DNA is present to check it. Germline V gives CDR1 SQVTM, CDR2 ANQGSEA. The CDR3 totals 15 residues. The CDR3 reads CSAWTGVNADNEQFF.